The T cell receptor (beta chain) under discussion was sequenced for a study of T cells in Graves' hyperthyroidism and ophthalmopathy. About the research overall: At the time of initial diagnosis and before any treatment, peripheral blood was collected.

What was amplified from RNA transcripts were TCR beta CDR3 regions. First-round RT-PCR with HTBI primers amplified the TCR CDR3 region. TCRdb passed the multiplex PCR reads through MiXCR, listing each CDR3 protein once. The sample holds approximately 480,000 distinct CDR3 sequences, less than 25% seen once. An absence of ophthalmopathy progression within 18 months meant stable Graves' hyperthyroidism. PBMCs were derived from under 13 ml fresh peripheral blood. This clonotype was observed a few times. What it recognizes is unknown. General study results and limits: Using 13 V-J features, a model discriminated ophthalmopathy from stable hyperthyroidism.

The CDR3 extends over 14 amino acids. CDR1 is LNHDA, CDR2 SQIVND, per germline (reference sequence). V lost 1 base and J 3 bases, leaving 7 bases between the germline ends. The sequenced sample was blood. This sequence joins TRBV19 and TRBJ1-5, with D perhaps matching TRBD1 (6 bases). This TCR was recovered from a man between 18 and 35 years old with Graves' hyperthyroidism. This chain's CDR3 is CASSIGDTNQPQHF. The CDR3 bases are TGTGCCAGTAGTATAGGGGACACCAATCAGCCCCAGCATTTT.